The TCR beta chain described here comes from a study of T cell responses to AZD1222 COVID-19 vaccine. Concerning this clone: Its target is unknown.

The trim removed 8 bases at V and 9 bases at J, leaving 15 bases unmatched. The germline V gene has CDR1 SEHNR and CDR2 FQNEAQ (reference sequence). The CDR3 contains 16 residues. General study results and limits: There were vaccine-associated CD4 TCRs across spike, dominant at 160-218 and 743-854.

The assay was immunoSEQ multiplex PCR, and TCRdb's table has in-frame clones only and misses some. The repertoire holds 90,000 to 150,000 clones, with approximately 86% as singletons. Sequencing used peripheral blood, obtained on day 0 of AZD1222 vaccination. This sequence originates from an adult in good health. The chain recombines TRBV7-9 with TRBJ2-1, with TRBD2 identical over 11 bases. The DNA for the CDR3 is TGTGCCAGCTCGCGGTTTAGCGGGAGGGGAATGAGTGAGCAGTTCTTC. This translates into CASSRFSGRGMSEQFF. Full variable domain (rest looked up from reference TRBV7-9 and TRBJ2-1): DTGVSQNPRHKITKRGQNVTFRCDPISEHNRLYWYRQTLGQGPEFLTYFQNEAQLEKSRLLSDRFSAERPKGSFSTLEIQRTEQGDSAMYLCASSRFSGRGMSEQFFGPGTRLTVL.